Following are 21 T cell receptor beta chains from one sample sequenced in a study of blood T cell repertoires in COVID-19 (dated by TCRdb to the early 2020s). Receptors were amplified or captured by the immunoSEQ multiplex PCR assay. TCRdb provides this immuneACCESS table in a form limited to in-frame rearrangements. Some clones are lacking; in checked studies, under half of them reflect an unresolved V gene, and why the rest are absent is not known. Within this sample are 80,000 to 95,000 clones, with around 79% of them counted one time only. Approximately 9.3% of the sample is in the top ten clones. The sample taken for sequencing was peripheral blood. The receptors here all came from a woman aged 80 or over with acute or convalescent COVID-19.

This clone was found a few times. The V and J genes are TRBV11-2 and TRBJ1-4, with 7 bases fitting TRBD1. Germline trimming cut 1 base from V and 3 bases from J; bases unmatched to any gene: 2. CDR1 and CDR2 from the germline V gene are SGHAT and FQNNGV. The CDR3 is 15 residues long. This CDR3 is CASSLGDRANEKLFF. Written as DNA, the CDR3 is TGTGCCAGCAGCTTAGGAGACAGGGCTAATGAAAAACTGTTTTTT.

This chain joins TRBV7-3 and TRBJ2-1, with 8 nucleotides matching TRBD1. This CDR3 has 12 residues. The germline gives CDR1 SGHTA, CDR2 FQGTGA. V was clipped by 3 bases and J by 15 bases; unmatched bases: 7. The chain's CDR3 is CASSFSGGDLFF. For the CDR3, the DNA is TGTGCCAGCAGCTTCTCAGGGGGCGATTTGTTCTTC.

V and J are TRBV7-8 and TRBJ2-1, with 8 bases matching TRBD2. Unmatched junction bases numbered 5, after V lost 2 bases and J lost 8 bases. Germline loops: CDR1 SGHVS, CDR2 FQNEAQ. This CDR3 contains 14 residues. CDR3 in DNA: TGTGCCAGCAGCTTATGGGGGACTAGGGATGAGCAGTTCTTC. Protein product: CASSLWGTRDEQFF.

The V and J genes are TRBV3-1 (or the pseudogene TRBV3-2) and TRBJ2-3; 10 nucleotides match TRBD2. Germline V gene data show CDR1 as LGHDT and CDR2 as YNNKEL (reference sequence). The CDR3 is made up of 17 amino acids. V trimming: 0 bases; J trimming: 4 bases; junction bases outside the gene matches: 7. The CDR3 nucleotides are TGTGCCAGCAGCCAAGAGATCCTAGCGGGAGCTTCAGATACGCAGTATTTT. Translating it yields CASSQEILAGASDTQYF.

V gene TRBV5-1 combines with J gene TRBJ1-1; TRBD1 matches at 7 bases. The germline V gene encodes CDR1 SGHRS and CDR2 YFSETQ. This CDR3 is 14 amino acids long. Losses at the gene ends were 7 bases for V and 2 bases for J; bases not matched to a gene: 8. This CDR3 reads CASCAGTVNTEAFF. Written as DNA, the CDR3 is TGCGCCAGCTGCGCCGGGACAGTCAACACTGAAGCTTTCTTT. Full variable domain (remainder filled in from reference TRBV5-1 and TRBJ1-1): KAGVTQTPRYLIKTRGQQVTLSCSPISGHRSVSWYQQTPGQGLQFLFEYFSETQRNKGNFPGRFSGRQFSNSRSEMNVSTLELGDSALYLCASCAGTVNTEAFFGQGTRLTVV.

The chain uses TRBV21-1 and TRBJ2-5; the table gives TRBD2 as D, unverified against the DNA. TRBV21-1 is assigned pseudogene status. CDR3 length: 19 residues. CDR3 coding DNA: TGTGCCAGCAGCAAGGTGCCAGGACTAGCAGCGGGTTGTCAAGAGACCCAGTACTTC. Translated, it gives CASSKVPGLAAGCQETQYF.

This clone came up a few times. The genes are TRBV5-1 and TRBJ2-3; D remains ambiguous. V gave up 3 bases and J gave up 4 bases, with 18 bases separating them. Germline V CDR1 and CDR2: SGHRS, YFSETQ. The CDR3 length is 16 residues. The chain's CDR3 is CASSSSQDARPDTQYF. CDR3 in DNA: TGCGCCAGCAGCTCGTCCCAGGATGCCCGGCCAGATACGCAGTATTTT.

The rearrangement uses TRBV3-1 (or the pseudogene TRBV3-2) and TRBJ1-1, with no clear D. The CDR3 extends over 13 amino acids. Germline-derived CDR1 and CDR2 are LGHDT and YNNKEL (reference sequence). Trimming took 4 bases from V and 1 from J, leaving 7 bases between them. CDR3 in DNA: TGTGCCAGCAGCCCAACAACGAACACTGAAGCTTTCTTT. This encodes CASSPTTNTEAFF.

This chain connects TRBV4-2 to TRBJ2-1, with 9 bases identical to TRBD2. Per germline, CDR1 LGHNA and CDR2 YNFKEQ. The V and J ends lost 0 bases and 7 bases, in that order; junction bases with no gene match: 13. This CDR3 contains 18 residues. In DNA, the CDR3 is TGTGCCAGCAGCCAAGAGGGCCGGGACGCGAGCGGGGGGAATGAGCAGTTCTTC. It specifies CASSQEGRDASGGNEQFF.

The rearrangement joins TRBV20-1 to TRBJ1-4; D might be TRBD1 (5 bases). Per the germline V gene, CDR1 is DFQATT and CDR2 is SNEGSKA (reference sequence). The CDR3 consists of 14 residues. V lost 3 bases and J 6 bases, leaving 14 bases between the germline ends. CDR3 sequence (DNA): TGCAGTGCTAGTAAGCAGGGTATAGATGAAAAACTGTTTTTT. It translates to CSASKQGIDEKLFF.

The chain uses TRBV30 and TRBJ1-5; D possibly corresponds to TRBD1 (5 bases). Trimming left V 4 bases short and J 7 bases short, with 11 bases between. The CDR3 is made up of 12 amino acids. In germline, CDR1 is GTSNPN, CDR2 SVGIG (reference sequence). The CDR3 here is CAWTQGKQPQHF. CDR3 sequence (DNA): TGTGCCTGGACGCAGGGTAAACAGCCCCAGCATTTT.

The gene calls are TRBV12-3 or TRBV12-4 and TRBJ1-6; tentatively, D is TRBD1 (5 bases). V gave up 1 base and J gave up 10 bases, with 5 bases separating them. The CDR3 length is 12 residues. The CDR3 coding sequence is TGTGCCAGCAGTTTAGAGGGGTCACCCCTCCACTTT. Protein product: CASSLEGSPLHF.

CDR3: CASRLLAGGLNTGELFF. The CDR3 DNA follows: TGTGCCAGCAGGTTGCTAGCGGGGGGCCTGAACACCGGGGAGCTGTTTTTT. The rearrangement links TRBV5-4 to TRBJ2-2, with 11 bases that match TRBD2. The V segment lost 5 bases and the J segment 1 base; nucleotides outside the gene matches: 7. Germline V gene data show CDR1 as SGHNT and CDR2 as YYREEE (reference sequence). The CDR3 is 17 amino acids. Full variable domain (missing parts from reference TRBV5-4 and TRBJ2-2): ETGVTQSPTHLIKTRGQQVTLRCSSQSGHNTVSWYQQALGQGPQFIFQYYREEENGRGNFPPRFSGLQFPNYSSELNVNALELDDSALYLCASRLLAGGLNTGELFFGEGSRLTVL.

The chain recombines TRBV30 with TRBJ1-3; D call uncertain. The CDR3 spans 13 residues. V lost 5 bases and J 4 bases, leaving 12 bases between the germline ends. Germline values: CDR1 GTSNPN, CDR2 SVGIG (reference sequence). CDR3 amino acids: CAWGRSAGNTIYF. CDR3 nucleotides: TGTGCCTGGGGGCGATCTGCCGGAAACACCATATATTTT.

The J gene is TRBJ2-7, the V gene TRBV12-5; tentative D call: TRBD2 (6 bases). Per germline, CDR1 LGHNT and CDR2 FRNRAP. CDR3 size: 13 residues. Trimming removed 5 bases at V and 4 bases at J, with 12 bases between. The CDR3 DNA reads TGTGCTAGTGGTCCGGGACTCATTTACGAGCAGTACTTC. Its translation is CASGPGLIYEQYF.

This chain joins TRBV11-3 and TRBJ2-3, with D perhaps TRBD2 (6 bases). V shed 1 base and J shed 1 base, with 6 bases lying between them. This CDR3 comprises 14 residues. The germline CDR1 and CDR2 sequences are SGHNT and YENEEA. The CDR3, as DNA: TGTGCCAGCAGCTTAGGGAGGGGCACAGATACGCAGTATTTT. The encoded protein is CASSLGRGTDTQYF.

The CDR3 sequence: CATESERGDTDTQYF. The CDR3 nucleotides read TGTGCCACAGAATCCGAGCGGGGGGACACAGATACGCAGTATTTT. The chain is built from TRBV6-9 and TRBJ2-3, with 9 bases aligning to TRBD2. Germline V gives CDR1 MNHGY, CDR2 SVAAGI. CDR3 length: 15 residues. Trimming took 10 bases from V and 2 from J; bases not matched to a gene: 10.

The chain carries TRBV24-1 and TRBJ2-5; D not certain. CDR1 and CDR2 from the germline V gene are KGHDR and SFDVKD. CDR3 length: 14 residues. Between the trimmed V and J ends, which lost 1 base and 2 bases, there was a span of 7 bases. For the CDR3, the DNA is TGTGCCACCAGTGATTTTGCCCTACAAGAGACCCAGTACTTC. The encoded protein is CATSDFALQETQYF.

The chain has TRBV5-1 and TRBJ1-3; D uncertain. This CDR3 comprises 14 residues. The V end lost 4 bases, the J end lost 1 base, and 9 bases lay between the germline ends. The germline gives CDR1 SGHRS, CDR2 YFSETQ. The DNA of the CDR3 is TGCGCCAGCAGCGACTCAACATCTGGAAACACCATATATTTT. It is translated as CASSDSTSGNTIYF.

V gene TRBV19 combines with J gene TRBJ1-3; TRBD1 might be the D (6 bases). The CDR3 totals 16 residues. V dropped 5 bases and J dropped 2 bases, with 16 bases sitting between them. From germline, CDR1 is LNHDA and CDR2 SQIVND (reference sequence). CDR3 loop: CASSVKQGSAGNTIYF. The CDR3 DNA is TGTGCCAGTAGTGTTAAACAGGGATCCGCTGGAAACACCATATATTTT.

The chain uses TRBV6-6 and TRBJ1-6; a possible D gene is TRBD1 (5 bases). The ends were cut back, 2 bases at V and 5 bases at J, with 10 bases in the middle. This CDR3 has 15 residues. CDR1 is MNHNY and CDR2 is SVGAGI in the germline V gene (reference sequence). Here the CDR3 DNA reads TGTGCCAGCAGTTACGACGGGGGGAATAATTCACCCCTCCACTTT. It is translated as CASSYDGGNNSPLHF.